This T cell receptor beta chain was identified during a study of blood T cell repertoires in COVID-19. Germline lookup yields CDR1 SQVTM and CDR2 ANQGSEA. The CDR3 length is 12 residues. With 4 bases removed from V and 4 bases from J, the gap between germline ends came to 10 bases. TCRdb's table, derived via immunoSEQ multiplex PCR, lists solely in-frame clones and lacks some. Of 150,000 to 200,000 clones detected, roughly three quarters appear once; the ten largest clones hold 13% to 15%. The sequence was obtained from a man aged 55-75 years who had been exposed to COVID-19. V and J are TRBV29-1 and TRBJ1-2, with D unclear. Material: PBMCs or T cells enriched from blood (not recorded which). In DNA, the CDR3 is TGCAGCGTTGTAGAGCAGGCCTATGGCTACACCTTC. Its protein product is CSVVEQAYGYTF.